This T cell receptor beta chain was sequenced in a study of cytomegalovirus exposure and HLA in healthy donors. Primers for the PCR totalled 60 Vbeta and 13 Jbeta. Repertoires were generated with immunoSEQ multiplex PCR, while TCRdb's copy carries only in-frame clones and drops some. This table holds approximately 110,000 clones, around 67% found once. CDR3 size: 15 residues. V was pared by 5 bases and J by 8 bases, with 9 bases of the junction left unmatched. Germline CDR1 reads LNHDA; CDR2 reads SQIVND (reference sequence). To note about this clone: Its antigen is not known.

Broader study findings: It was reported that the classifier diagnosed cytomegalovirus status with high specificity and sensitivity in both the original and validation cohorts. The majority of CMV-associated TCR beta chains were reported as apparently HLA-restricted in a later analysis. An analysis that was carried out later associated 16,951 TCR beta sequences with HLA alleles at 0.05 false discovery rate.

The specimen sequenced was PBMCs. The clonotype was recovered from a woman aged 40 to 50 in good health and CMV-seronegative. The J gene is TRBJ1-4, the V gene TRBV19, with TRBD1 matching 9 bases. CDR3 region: CASSAHRGPGEKLFF. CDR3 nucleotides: TGTGCCAGTAGTGCCCACAGGGGGCCGGGCGAAAAACTGTTTTTT.